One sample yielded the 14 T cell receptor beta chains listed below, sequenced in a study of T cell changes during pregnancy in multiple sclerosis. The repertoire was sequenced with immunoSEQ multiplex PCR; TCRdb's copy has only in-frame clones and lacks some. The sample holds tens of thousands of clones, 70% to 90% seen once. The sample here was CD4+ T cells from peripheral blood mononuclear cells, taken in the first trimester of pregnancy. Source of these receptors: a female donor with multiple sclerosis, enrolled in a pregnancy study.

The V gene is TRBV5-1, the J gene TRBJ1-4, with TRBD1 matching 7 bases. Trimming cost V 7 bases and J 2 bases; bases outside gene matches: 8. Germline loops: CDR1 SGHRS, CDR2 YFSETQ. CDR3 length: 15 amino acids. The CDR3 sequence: CASGPTGITNEKLFF. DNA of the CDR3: TGCGCCAGCGGCCCGACAGGGATCACTAATGAAAAACTGTTTTTT.

CDR3 nucleotides: TGCGCCAGCAGCCGAGACAGTCAGCAAGAGACCCAGTACTTC. It is translated as CASSRDSQQETQYF. The chain joins TRBV5-1 to TRBJ2-5; possibly TRBD1 for D (5 bases). V was trimmed by 4 bases and J by 2 bases, leaving 12 bases between them. There are 14 residues in the CDR3. Germline V CDR1 and CDR2: SGHRS, YFSETQ.

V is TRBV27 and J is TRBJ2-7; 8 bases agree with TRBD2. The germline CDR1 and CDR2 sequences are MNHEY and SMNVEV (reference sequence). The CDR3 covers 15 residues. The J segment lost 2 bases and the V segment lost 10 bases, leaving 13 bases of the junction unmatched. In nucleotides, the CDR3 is TGTGCCACCTCATTAGGAGCGGGAGTTACCTACGAGCAGTACTTC. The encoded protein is CATSLGAGVTYEQYF.

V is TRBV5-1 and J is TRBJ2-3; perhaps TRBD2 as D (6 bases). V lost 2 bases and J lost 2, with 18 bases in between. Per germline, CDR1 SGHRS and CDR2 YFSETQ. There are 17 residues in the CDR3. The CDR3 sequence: CASSLGGQDVYTDTQYF. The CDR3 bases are TGCGCCAGCAGCTTAGGAGGGCAGGACGTCTACACAGATACGCAGTATTTT.

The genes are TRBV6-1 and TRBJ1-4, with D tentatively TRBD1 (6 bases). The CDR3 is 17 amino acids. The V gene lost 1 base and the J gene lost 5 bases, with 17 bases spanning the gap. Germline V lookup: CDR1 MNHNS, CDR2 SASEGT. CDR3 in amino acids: CASSEGAGVRVNEKLFF. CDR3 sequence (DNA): TGTGCCAGCAGTGAAGGTGCAGGGGTCAGAGTCAATGAAAAACTGTTTTTT.

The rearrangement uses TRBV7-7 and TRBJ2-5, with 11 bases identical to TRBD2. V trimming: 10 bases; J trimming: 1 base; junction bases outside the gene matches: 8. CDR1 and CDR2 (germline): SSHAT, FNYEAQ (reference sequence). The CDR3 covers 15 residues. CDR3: CATRRLAGSQETQYF. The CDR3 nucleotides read TGTGCCACCCGCCGACTAGCGGGGAGCCAAGAGACCCAGTACTTC.

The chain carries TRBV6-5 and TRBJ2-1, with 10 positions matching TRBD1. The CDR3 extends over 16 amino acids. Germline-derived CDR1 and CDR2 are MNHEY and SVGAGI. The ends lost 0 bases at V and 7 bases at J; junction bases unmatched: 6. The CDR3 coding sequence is TGTGCCAGCAGTTACTCCCGACAGGGGGCAATGAATGAGCAGTTCTTC. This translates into CASSYSRQGAMNEQFF.

CDR3 region: CASSRLAGGAGGELFF. DNA of the CDR3: TGCGCCAGCAGCCGACTAGCGGGAGGAGCGGGCGGGGAGCTGTTTTTT. This chain connects TRBV4-1 to TRBJ2-2, with TRBD2 matching 13 bases. The V gene end was trimmed by 4 bases and the J gene end by 7 bases; junction bases not matched to a gene: 6. The germline V gene encodes CDR1 MGHRA and CDR2 YSYEKL. There are 16 residues in the CDR3.

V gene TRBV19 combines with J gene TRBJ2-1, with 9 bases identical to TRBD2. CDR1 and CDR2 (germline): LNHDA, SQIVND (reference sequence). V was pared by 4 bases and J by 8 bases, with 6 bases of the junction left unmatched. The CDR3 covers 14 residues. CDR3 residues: CASSRAGGGHEQFF. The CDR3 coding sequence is TGTGCCAGTAGTAGGGCGGGAGGGGGGCATGAGCAGTTCTTC.

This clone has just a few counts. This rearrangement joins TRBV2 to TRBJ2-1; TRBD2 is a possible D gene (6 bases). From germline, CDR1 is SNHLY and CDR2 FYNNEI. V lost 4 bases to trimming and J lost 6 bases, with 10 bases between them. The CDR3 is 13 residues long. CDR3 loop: CASSGTILNEQFF. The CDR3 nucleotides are TGTGCCAGCAGTGGGACTATACTCAATGAGCAGTTCTTC. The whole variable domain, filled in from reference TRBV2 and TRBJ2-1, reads EPEVTQTPSHQVTQMGQEVILRCVPISNHLYFYWYRQILGQKVEFLVSFYNNEISEKSEIFDDQFSVERPDGSNFTLKIRSTKLEDSAMYFCASSGTILNEQFFGPGTRLTVL.

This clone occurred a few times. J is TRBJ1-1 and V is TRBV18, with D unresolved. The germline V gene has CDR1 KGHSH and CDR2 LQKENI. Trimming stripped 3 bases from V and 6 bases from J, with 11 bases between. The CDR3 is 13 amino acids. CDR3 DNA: TGTGCCAGCTCACCCACACGGGAAGCTGAAGCTTTCTTT. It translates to CASSPTREAEAFF.

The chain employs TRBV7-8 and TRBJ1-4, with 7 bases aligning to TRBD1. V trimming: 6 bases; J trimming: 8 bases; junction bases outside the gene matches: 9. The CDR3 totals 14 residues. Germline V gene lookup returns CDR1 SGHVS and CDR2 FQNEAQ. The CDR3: CASRIQGVGEKLFF. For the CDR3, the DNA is TGTGCCAGCAGGATCCAGGGGGTGGGAGAAAAACTGTTTTTT.

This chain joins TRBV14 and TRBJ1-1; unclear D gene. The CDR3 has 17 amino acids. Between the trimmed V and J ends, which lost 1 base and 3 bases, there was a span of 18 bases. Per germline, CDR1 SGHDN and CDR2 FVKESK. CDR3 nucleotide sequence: TGTGCCAGCAGCCAAGTAGCGGGTCTTGGACGGGACACTGAAGCTTTCTTT. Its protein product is CASSQVAGLGRDTEAFF.

The CDR3 sequence is CASSFQGETQYF. The CDR3 nucleotides read TGCGCCAGCAGCTTCCAGGGGGAGACCCAGTACTTC. The genes are TRBV5-1 and TRBJ2-5; D is possibly TRBD1 (6 bases). V was clipped by 2 bases and J by 5 bases, with 7 bases between them. This CDR3 is built from 12 residues. The germline gives CDR1 SGHRS, CDR2 YFSETQ.